Listed below are T cell receptor beta chains from one sample, sequenced in a study of tumor-infiltrating lymphocytes in primary liver carcinoma. MiXCR, run by TCRdb on the multiplex PCR reads, gives a single entry per CDR3 protein. The sample contains about 210,000 distinct CDR3 sequences, approximately 86% of which appear only once. Material for sequencing was tumor tissue from primary liver carcinoma. The source of these receptors is a man aged 40-55 years with primary liver carcinoma and hepatitis B virus infection. The CDR3 runs from the conserved cysteine through the conserved F or W. A D gene is named only where the DNA matches it firmly. Clone size is not always given. Where it is, it says once, few, many or a class for expanded clones.

V	length	D	size	J	CDR3	DNA
TRBV29-1	12	.	many	TRBJ2-3	CSVDPMTDTQYF	TGCAGCGTTGACCCCATGACAGATACGCAGTATTTT
TRBV4-2	13	.	.	TRBJ1-1	CASSRDSIGRAFF	TGTGCCAGCAGCCGAGATTCCATTGGGAGAGCTTTCTTT
TRBV7-9	14	TRBD2	few	TRBJ2-7	CASSPPELAVEQYF	TGTGCCAGCAGTCCCCCGGAACTAGCGGTCGAGCAGTACTTC
TRBV29-1	13	.	.	TRBJ2-1	CSFLVSSGHEHFF	TGCAGCTTTCTGGTATCGTCCGGGCATGAGCACTTCTTC
TRBV5-4	15	.	.	TRBJ2-7	CASSPTGIGINMQYF	TGTGCCAGCAGCCCAACCGGGATAGGGATCAACATGCAGTACTTC
TRBV11-3	12	.	once	TRBJ1-6	CARRTLVSPLHF	TGTGCCAGACGGACACTGGTTTCACCCCTCCACTTT
TRBV30	15	.	once	TRBJ2-6	CACTPGHGGTNVLTF	TGTGCCTGTACCCCCGGACATGGCGGGACCAACGTCCTGACTTTC
TRBV12-3/TRBV12-4	15	TRBD2	.	TRBJ2-1	CASSLRTSGNYKQFF	TGTGCCAGCAGTTTGAGGACTAGCGGGAACTACAAGCAATTCTTC
TRBV6-2/TRBV6-3	16	TRBD2	.	TRBJ2-7	CASKPGGPTSTYQQYF	TGTGCCAGCAAACCGGGAGGCCCCACCTCTACCTACCAGCAGTACTTC
TRBV4-2	18	.	.	TRBJ1-2	CVSSQEPQGRGLNYGYTF	TGTGTCAGCAGCCAAGAACCACAGGGAAGGGGTCTGAACTATGGCTACACCTTC
TRBV5-6	15	.	.	TRBJ2-5	CASGAMDRVWETQYF	TGTGCCAGCGGAGCCATGGACCGGGTGTGGGAGACCCAGTACTTC
TRBV6-5	14	.	.	TRBJ2-1	CASSPRPSYAEQFF	TGTGCCAGCAGCCCTCGGCCCAGCTATGCTGAGCAATTCTTC
TRBV30	13	TRBD1	.	TRBJ2-7	CSWSVQGPYEQYF	TGTTCCTGGAGTGTACAGGGGCCCTATGAGCAGTACTTC
TRBV12-3/TRBV12-4	14	.	.	TRBJ2-5	CASSFSGNEEIQCF	TGTGCCAGCAGTTTTTCAGGGAATGAGGAGATCCAGTGTTTC
TRBV12-3/TRBV12-4	15	.	.	TRBJ2-2	CASRAGSSQVGGLFF	TGTGCCAGCAGAGCCGGGAGTAGTCAAGTCGGGGGGCTGTTTTTT
TRBV30	15	.	many	TRBJ2-2	CAWSVSGEDTGELFF	TGTGCCTGGAGTGTATCGGGAGAGGACACCGGGGAGCTGTTTTTT
TRBV6-2/TRBV6-3	17	.	.	TRBJ2-3	CAGSSLPLSGGTDTQYF	TGTGCCGGCAGTTCACTACCCCTAAGTGGGGGGACAGATACGCAGTATTTT
TRBV25-1	14	.	many	TRBJ1-1	CASSESGEYTEAFF	TGTGCCAGCAGTGAATCGGGGGAATACACTGAAGCTTTCTTT
TRBV6-2/TRBV6-3	14	.	once	TRBJ2-7	CASRLGGGTYEQYF	TGTGCCAGCAGACTAGGGGGAGGGACCTATGAGCAGTACTTC
TRBV11-2	17	.	.	TRBJ1-5	CVSSVVGVTGSNQLQHF	TGTGTCAGCAGCGTAGTAGGGGTAACAGGGAGCAATCAGCTCCAGCATTTT
TRBV29-1	12	.	.	TRBJ2-5	CNAPLGVEIQYF	TGCAACGCTCCACTGGGCGTGGAGATCCAGTACTTC
TRBV4-3	15	.	.	TRBJ2-3	CASSLGFLSTDTQYF	TGCGCCAGCAGCCTTGGCTTTCTAAGCACAGATACGCAGTATTTT
TRBV6-4	15	.	few	TRBJ2-3	CASGDSAGGTDTQYF	TGTGCCAGCGGTGACTCCGCGGGCGGCACAGATACGCAGTATTTT
TRBV5-3	17	.	.	TRBJ2-7	CARSLILTGSSTYEQYF	TGTGCCAGAAGCTTGATTCTCACCGGGTCTAGCACGTATGAACAGTACTTC
TRBV11-1	16	.	.	TRBJ2-3	CASSLESAGDSETQYF	TGTGCCAGTAGCTTAGAATCGGCAGGGGACTCGGAAACGCAGTATTTT
TRBV4-2	14	.	.	TRBJ2-2	CASSQLTTGGELFF	TGCGCCAGCAGCCAACTAACTACGGGCGGGGAGTTGTTTTTT
TRBV20-1	9	.	.	TRBJ1-2	CSARKGVTF	TGCAGTGCTAGAAAGGGGGTGACCTTC
TRBV11-3	14	.	.	TRBJ2-7	CATRHWVTSYEQYF	TGTGCCACTCGACATTGGGTGACTTCCTACGAACAGTACTTC
TRBV11-1	13	.	.	TRBJ1-6	CASTRTLVSPPHF	TGTGCCAGCACCCGGACACTGGTTTCACCTCCCCACTTT
TRBV6-1	15	TRBD1	once	TRBJ2-1	CASNETGGMYKEQFF	TGTGCCAGCAATGAGACAGGGGGTATGTACAAAGAGCAGTTCTTC
TRBV11-2	14	TRBD2	.	TRBJ2-1	CASSPRAGANEQFF	TGTGCCAGCAGCCCTAGGGCGGGAGCCAATGAGCAGTTCTTC
TRBV5-1	16	.	.	TRBJ1-6	CASSFGGLSRNSPLYF	TGCGCCAGCAGCTTCGGGGGACTCTCCAGAAATTCACCCCTCTACTTT
TRBV28	15	.	once	TRBJ1-6	CASSSQEDYNSPHHF	TGTGCCAGCAGCTCACAGGAAGATTATAATTCACCCCACCACTTT
TRBV18	14	TRBD1	.	TRBJ1-1	CASSPNRGCTEAIF	TGTGCCAGCTCACCCAACAGGGGTTGCACTGAAGCTATCTTT
TRBV11-2	16	.	.	TRBJ1-5	CAISLKGGLTNQPQHF	TGTGCCATCAGCCTAAAAGGAGGACTGACGAATCAGCCCCAACATTTT
TRBV11-3	17	.	once	TRBJ2-3	CASSPGTLRRGTDTQYF	TGTGCCAGCAGCCCCGGGACCTTGAGAAGAGGCACAGATACGCAATATTTT
TRBV20-1	15	TRBD1	few	TRBJ1-6	CSAREGTGFVSPLHF	TGCAGTGCTAGAGAGGGGACAGGGTTTGTTTCACCCCTCCACTTT
TRBV6-1	14	.	many	TRBJ2-7	CASRSGSRSYEQYF	TGTGCCAGCAGGAGCGGGTCCCGTTCCTACGAGCAGTACTTC
TRBV5-1	13	.	.	TRBJ2-5	CASSLASMETQYF	TGCGCCAGTAGCTTGGCCTCGATGGAGACCCAGTACTTC
TRBV4-1	16	.	.	TRBJ2-5	CASSQDRGAHQVTQCF	TGCGCCAGCAGCCAAGATCGGGGAGCTCACCAAGTGACCCAGTGCTTC
TRBV6-1	13	.	.	TRBJ2-7	CASSDGERVEQYF	TGTGCCAGCAGTGACGGGGAGAGGGTCGAGCAGTACTTC
TRBV29-1	12	.	.	TRBJ2-3	CSLSNNTDTQYF	TGCAGCCTTTCCAACAACACAGATACGCAGTATTTT
TRBV12-3/TRBV12-4	12	.	.	TRBJ2-7	CASSLSAGEQDF	TGTGCCAGCAGTTTGTCAGCGGGCGAGCAGGACTTC
TRBV4-2	15	.	few	TRBJ2-2	CTSSRTRGTTGELFF	TGTACCAGCAGCCGAACCCGGGGCACAACCGGGGAGCTGTTTTTT
TRBV4-2	16	.	.	TRBJ1-6	CASSQEGSGGDSRLHF	TGTGCCAGCAGCCAAGAGGGATCAGGAGGAGATTCACGCCTCCACTTT
TRBV11-2	15	.	.	TRBJ2-6	CATQWPHSRANVLTF	TGTGCCACCCAGTGGCCGCACTCTAGGGCCAACGTCCTGACTTTC
TRBV11-1	13	.	few	TRBJ2-7	CASSPRSGYEEYF	TGTGCCAGCAGCCCGCGTTCAGGCTATGAGGAGTACTTC
TRBV11-1	16	TRBD2	.	TRBJ2-1	CANSPALAGDYNEQFF	TGTGCCAACAGCCCTGCACTAGCGGGCGACTACAATGAGCAATTCTTC
TRBV4-3	14	.	.	TRBJ2-1	CASSQYASYNEQFF	TGTGCCAGCAGCCAATATGCGTCCTACAATGAGCAGTTCTTC
TRBV11-2	14	.	once	TRBJ1-1	CAGSPLWPNTEAFF	TGTGCCGGCAGCCCCCTTTGGCCGAACACTGAAGCTTTCTTT
TRBV29-1	15	.	.	TRBJ1-1	CSGGQEGYQSTEAFF	TGCAGCGGAGGTCAGGAAGGCTATCAGAGCACTGAAGCTTTCTTT
TRBV5-1	15	.	.	TRBJ2-1	CAGNLGTGSYNEQFF	TGCGCCGGCAACTTGGGGACGGGGTCCTACAATGAGCAGTTCTTC